This entry describes one T cell receptor (beta chain). This sample is part of a study of T cell changes during pregnancy in multiple sclerosis. Trimming removed 7 bases from V and 1 base from J, with 16 bases in between. CDR1 is LNHDA and CDR2 is SQIVND in the germline V gene (reference sequence). The CDR3 extends over 16 amino acids. This table comes from immunoSEQ multiplex PCR, and its TCRdb copy is limited to in-frame clones, with some not included. The sample yields about 96,000 clones, approximately 92% seen once. The sequence came from a female donor with multiple sclerosis, enrolled in a pregnancy study. This material consisted of peripheral blood, taken in the first trimester of pregnancy. The rearrangement links TRBV19 to TRBJ2-2, with D tentatively TRBD1 (5 bases). CDR3 sequence: CASKRADSLNTGELFF. The CDR3 nucleotides are TGTGCCAGTAAACGGGCTGACAGTCTGAACACCGGGGAGCTGTTTTTT.